The 6 T cell receptor beta chains in this list originate from one sample, sequenced in a study of response to subunit inactivated influenza vaccine. TCRdb ran MiXCR on the RT-PCR reads and lists one entry per CDR3 protein. The table shows approximately 160,000 distinct CDR3 sequences, with about 11% occurring only once. This sample comprised CD8+ T cells sorted from PBMCs, obtained roughly 24 months after vaccination. The receptors here all came from a man between 50 and 69 years old who received an inactivated influenza vaccine.

This clonotype was counted ten times or more. The rearrangement uses TRBV5-4 and TRBJ2-7; D gene unclear. This CDR3 spans 14 amino acids. The V end was cut by 4 bases, the J end by 0 bases, with 11 bases between. Germline V lookup: CDR1 SGHNT, CDR2 YYREEE (reference sequence). CDR3 in amino acids: CASSHLADSYEQYF. CDR3 bases: TGTGCCAGCAGCCACCTGGCTGACTCCTACGAGCAGTACTTC.

This clonotype was detected only a few times. This chain links TRBV30 with TRBJ2-2; D uncertain. Between the trimmed V and J ends, which lost 0 bases and 9 bases, there was a span of 11 bases. Germline-derived CDR1 and CDR2 are GTSNPN and SVGIG (reference sequence). The CDR3 runs to 13 residues. The CDR3, as DNA: TGTGCCTGGAGTGTACCGTCCGGCCGGGAGCTGTTTTTT. Protein sequence: CAWSVPSGRELFF.

V is TRBV24-1 and J is TRBJ2-2, with TRBD2 as a possible D gene (6 bases). This CDR3 contains 12 residues. Trimming left V 10 bases short and J 5 bases short, with 10 bases between. Germline V gene sequence: CDR1 KGHDR, CDR2 SFDVKD. The CDR3 coding sequence is TGTGCCACAAGGAGGGGTACCGGGGAGCTGTTTTTT. Protein sequence: CATRRGTGELFF.

V gene TRBV19 combines with J gene TRBJ2-2; 7 bases map to TRBD1. The CDR3 loop spans 14 amino acids. After removal of 3 bases from V and 6 bases from J, the junction contained 4 bases not matched to a gene. Germline lookup yields CDR1 LNHDA and CDR2 SQIVND (reference sequence). The CDR3 region is CASSISTGSGELFF. Written as DNA, the CDR3 is TGTGCCAGTAGTATTTCGACAGGGTCCGGGGAGCTGTTTTTT.

This clonotype appeared a few times. Here the CDR3 DNA reads TGTGCCAGCAGTTTGGGTAGGAGGCCCTACGAGCAGTACTTC. Its protein is CASSLGRRPYEQYF. The rearrangement uses TRBV28 and TRBJ2-7, with a tentative D call TRBD2 (5 bases). CDR3 length: 14 amino acids. Deletions cut 3 bases from V and 2 bases from J, with 11 bases between. The germline gives CDR1 MDHEN, CDR2 SYDVKM. The full variable domain, with the rest looked up from reference TRBV28 and TRBJ2-7, is DVKVTQSSRYLVKRTGEKVFLECVQDMDHENMFWYRQDPGLGLRLIYFSYDVKMKEKGDIPEGYSVSREKKERFSLILESASTNQTSMYLCASSLGRRPYEQYFGPGTRLTVT.

The chain is built from TRBV29-1 and TRBJ1-2; 7 bases agree with TRBD1. The J segment lost 3 bases and the V segment lost 6 bases, leaving 4 bases of the junction unmatched. The germline V gene encodes CDR1 SQVTM and CDR2 ANQGSEA. CDR3 size: 12 residues. The CDR3 protein is CSVTGDDYGYTF. In DNA, the CDR3 is TGCAGCGTCACAGGGGATGACTATGGCTACACCTTC.